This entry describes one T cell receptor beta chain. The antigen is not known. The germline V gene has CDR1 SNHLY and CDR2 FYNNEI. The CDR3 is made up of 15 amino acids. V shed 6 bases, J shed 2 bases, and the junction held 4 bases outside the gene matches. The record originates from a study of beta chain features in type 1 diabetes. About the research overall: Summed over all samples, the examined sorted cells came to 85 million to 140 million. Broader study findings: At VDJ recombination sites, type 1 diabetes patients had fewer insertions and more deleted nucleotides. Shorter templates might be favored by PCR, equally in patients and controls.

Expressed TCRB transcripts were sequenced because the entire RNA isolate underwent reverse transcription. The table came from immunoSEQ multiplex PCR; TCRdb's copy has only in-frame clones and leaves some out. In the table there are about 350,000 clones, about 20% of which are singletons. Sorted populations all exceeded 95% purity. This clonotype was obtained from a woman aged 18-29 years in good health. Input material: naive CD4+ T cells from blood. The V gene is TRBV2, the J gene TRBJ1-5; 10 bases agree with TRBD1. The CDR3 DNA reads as TGTGCCAGCAGGTGGGACAGGGGTGGCAATCAGCCCCAGCATTTT. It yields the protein CASRWDRGGNQPQHF.